This entry lists 31 T cell receptor beta chains sequenced from one sample in a study of cytomegalovirus exposure and HLA in healthy donors. The study ran its PCR with 60 Vbeta and 13 Jbeta primers. Libraries were prepared by immunoSEQ multiplex PCR; TCRdb keeps only in-frame clonotypes and omits some of them. The data contain 90,000 to 100,000 clones, approximately 74% of them singletons. The material sequenced was PBMCs. The receptors come from a male donor in good health and CMV-seronegative.

This clone turned up a few times. This sequence joins TRBV6-5 and TRBJ2-5; 9 bases align to TRBD1. Trimming removed 5 bases from V and 3 bases from J; junction bases left unmatched: 1. The germline CDR1 and CDR2 sequences are MNHEY and SVGAGI. CDR3 length: 13 residues. For the CDR3, the DNA is TGTGCCAGCAGTAGGACAGGGGAAGAGACCCAGTACTTC. Translating it yields CASSRTGEETQYF.

This rearrangement joins TRBV6-6 to TRBJ2-7; TRBD2 might be the D (6 bases). Trimming stripped 6 bases from V and 5 bases from J, with 17 bases between. CDR3 length equals 14 residues. Germline CDR1 and CDR2: MNHNY and SVGAGI (reference sequence). CDR3 coding DNA: TGTGCCAGCAGCCCGGAGGGTTCAAAGGACGAGCAGTACTTC. Its protein product is CASSPEGSKDEQYF.

In its sample, this clone was seen a few times. V and J are TRBV6-6 and TRBJ2-7, with 7 bases lining up with TRBD2. Germline loops: CDR1 MNHNY, CDR2 SVGAGI (reference sequence). V shed 8 bases and J 4 bases; nucleotides not matched to a gene: 14. The CDR3 has 15 residues. For the CDR3, the DNA is TGTGCCAGCTGCTCAAGTGGACTAGGGAAATACGAGCAGTACTTC. The encoded protein is CASCSSGLGKYEQYF.

This chain connects TRBV9 to TRBJ1-2, with D perhaps TRBD1 (6 bases). The CDR3 runs 15 residues. The V end was cut by 2 bases, the J end by 3 bases, with 14 bases between. Looked up from germline, CDR1 is SGDLS and CDR2 is YYNGEE. CDR3 region: CASSVGFGQHYGYTF. The CDR3, as DNA: TGTGCCAGCAGCGTCGGTTTCGGACAGCACTATGGCTACACCTTC.

J is TRBJ2-6 and V is TRBV19; D perhaps matches TRBD2 (5 bases). V was cut by 8 bases and J by 4 bases, with 15 bases left in between. CDR3 length: 15 residues. The germline V gene has CDR1 LNHDA and CDR2 SQIVND (reference sequence). The CDR3 loop is CASGSQAAGANVLTF. For the CDR3, the DNA is TGTGCCAGTGGGAGTCAGGCGGCAGGGGCCAACGTCCTGACTTTC.

The genes are TRBV9 and TRBJ2-1; 11 nucleotides match TRBD2. The germline V gene encodes CDR1 SGDLS and CDR2 YYNGEE. Trimming cost V 7 bases and J 10 bases; bases outside gene matches: 16. This CDR3 has 16 amino acids. For the CDR3, the DNA is TGTGCCAGCGGCGCCACCGGACTAGCGGGTAGATTAGAGCAGTTCTTC. This codes for CASGATGLAGRLEQFF.

J is TRBJ2-5 and V is TRBV10-3, with D maybe TRBD1 (6 bases). Germline CDR1 reads ENHRY; CDR2 reads SYGVKD. V lost 3 bases and J 2 bases, leaving 16 bases between the germline ends. The CDR3 has 16 residues. As DNA, the CDR3 is TGTGCCATCAGTGAATTCGTGGGGGCAGGACAAGAGACCCAGTACTTC. As protein: CAISEFVGAGQETQYF.

The V gene is TRBV10-2, the J gene TRBJ2-3; 11 positions agree with TRBD2. Germline V gene sequence: CDR1 WSHSY, CDR2 SAAADI. Trimming at V came to 2 bases and at J to 1 base, leaving 2 bases not matched to a gene. The CDR3 contains 16 residues. The CDR3 region has the DNA TGCGCCAGCAGTGAGACTAGCGGGAGTGGCACAGATACGCAGTATTTT. It encodes CASSETSGSGTDTQYF.

The rearrangement uses TRBV29-1 and TRBJ2-1, with D possibly being TRBD1 (6 bases). The CDR3 contains 15 residues. Per germline, CDR1 SQVTM and CDR2 ANQGSEA. The V end was cut by 0 bases, the J end by 8 bases, with 17 bases between. DNA of the CDR3: TGCAGCGTTGAAGATACAGGGAAATTGAAGGATGAGCAGTTCTTC. As protein: CSVEDTGKLKDEQFF.

V gene TRBV28 combines with J gene TRBJ1-1; D is uncertain. V was clipped by 8 bases and J by 1 base, with 8 bases between them. This CDR3 spans 12 amino acids. CDR1 MDHEN and CDR2 SYDVKM come from the germline V gene. The CDR3 coding sequence is TGTGCCAGCCATTTCGGGAACACTGAAGCTTTCTTT. Protein product: CASHFGNTEAFF. Using reference TRBV28 and TRBJ1-1 for the parts outside the CDR3, the full variable domain is DVKVTQSSRYLVKRTGEKVFLECVQDMDHENMFWYRQDPGLGLRLIYFSYDVKMKEKGDIPEGYSVSREKKERFSLILESASTNQTSMYLCASHFGNTEAFFGQGTRLTVV.

The rearrangement links TRBV6-5 to TRBJ2-7; a possible D gene is TRBD2 (7 bases). The CDR3 consists of 16 residues. In germline, CDR1 is MNHEY, CDR2 SVGAGI. Trimming cost V 0 bases and J 1 base, with 13 bases left between them. In DNA form, the CDR3 reads TGTGCCAGCAGTTACTCGGGGGGGCAGAATTCCTACGAGCAGTACTTC. Protein sequence: CASSYSGGQNSYEQYF.

The V gene is TRBV7-6, the J gene TRBJ1-3; D gene unclear. Deletions cut 2 bases from V and 0 bases from J, with 11 bases between. The CDR3 loop spans 16 amino acids. Germline V gene sequence: CDR1 SGHVS, CDR2 FNYEAQ. Here the CDR3 reads CASSLSSPNSGNTIYF. Here the CDR3 DNA reads TGTGCCAGCAGCTTAAGTTCCCCTAACTCTGGAAACACCATATATTTT.

There are a few counts of this clone. This sequence joins TRBV30 and TRBJ1-2; the D is unclear. Germline CDR1 reads GTSNPN; CDR2 reads SVGIG (reference sequence). Trimming left V 4 bases short and J 1 base short, with 4 bases between. The CDR3 has 11 amino acids. As DNA, the CDR3 is TGTGCCTGGAACAGTAACTATGGCTACACCTTC. Its protein product is CAWNSNYGYTF.

The V and J genes are TRBV27 and TRBJ2-1; D is uncertain. V was trimmed by 8 bases and J by 7 bases, leaving 21 bases between them. Per germline, CDR1 MNHEY and CDR2 SMNVEV (reference sequence). This CDR3 is built from 15 residues. The CDR3, as DNA: TGTGCCAGCGGGCTCAGAGTGCAGGCCGTGAATGAGCAGTTCTTC. It codes for CASGLRVQAVNEQFF.

The chain is built from TRBV27 and TRBJ2-5; TRBD1 aligns across 12 bases. Looked up from germline, CDR1 is MNHEY and CDR2 is SMNVEV (reference sequence). V trimming: 3 bases; J trimming: 6 bases; junction bases outside the gene matches: 11. CDR3 length equals 17 residues. The CDR3 coding sequence is TGTGCCAGCAGTTTGGGGGGGGGACAGGGGGCCTTGAAGACCCAGTACTTC. It codes for CASSLGGGQGALKTQYF.

The CDR3 DNA reads TGCGCCAGCAGCCAAGCGGGAATTCAAGAGACCCAGTACTTC. Amino acids: CASSQAGIQETQYF. This rearrangement joins TRBV4-1 to TRBJ2-5; D is possibly TRBD2 (5 bases). V was pared by 1 base and J by 2 bases, with 8 bases between. The length of the CDR3 is 14 residues. Germline loops: CDR1 MGHRA, CDR2 YSYEKL.

The J gene is TRBJ2-3, the V gene TRBV6-4, with D possibly being TRBD1 (6 bases). The CDR3 is made up of 17 amino acids. Germline CDR1 is MRHNA and CDR2 is SNTAGT. Trimming removed 5 bases at V and 2 bases at J, with 20 bases between. CDR3 residues: CASSRLPGQGNTDTQYF. CDR3 nucleotide sequence: TGTGCCAGCAGTAGGTTACCGGGACAAGGAAACACAGATACGCAGTATTTT.

V gene TRBV7-9 combines with J gene TRBJ2-7; D is possibly TRBD1 (6 bases). Germline V gene sequence: CDR1 SEHNR, CDR2 FQNEAQ (reference sequence). With 5 bases removed from V and 0 bases from J, the gap between germline ends came to 17 bases. The CDR3 is 16 amino acids. CDR3 region: CASSPRQALPSYEQYF. In DNA, the CDR3 is TGTGCCAGCAGCCCTCGACAGGCTCTCCCCTCCTACGAGCAGTACTTC.

The V and J genes are TRBV2 and TRBJ1-2; no clear D. V was shortened by 5 bases and J by 1 base, with 8 bases between the two germline ends. The germline gives CDR1 SNHLY, CDR2 FYNNEI. There are 13 residues in the CDR3. The CDR3 loop is CASSYQINYGYTF. The CDR3 DNA sequence: TGTGCCAGCAGTTATCAGATTAACTATGGCTACACCTTC.

The chain recombines TRBV28 with TRBJ2-1; 7 bases match TRBD1. CDR1 and CDR2 (germline): MDHEN, SYDVKM. V lost 5 bases to trimming and J lost 7 bases; unmatched junction nucleotides: 11. The CDR3 spans 15 residues. In nucleotides, the CDR3 is TGTGCCAGCAGTCCCCCCGCGACAGGGTCAAATGAGCAGTTCTTC. Encoded protein: CASSPPATGSNEQFF.

The gene calls are TRBV4-3 and TRBJ1-2; possible D gene TRBD1, 6 bases. The CDR3 consists of 15 residues. V lost 4 bases, J lost 5 bases, and 17 bases lay in between. CDR1 and CDR2 (germline): LGHNA, YSLEER. CDR3 bases: TGCGCCAGCAGCCCGGACCCCCGGACAGCGTATGGCTACACCTTC. Protein product: CASSPDPRTAYGYTF.

The DNA for the CDR3 is TGTGCCAGCCGACCAGGGGGACAGGGGGCGAACTCCTACGAGCAGTACTTC. This codes for CASRPGGQGANSYEQYF. The chain has TRBV5-4 and TRBJ2-7; 12 nucleotides align to TRBD1. The length of the CDR3 is 17 residues. Trimming removed 7 bases from V and 0 bases from J; junction bases left unmatched: 11. Germline V CDR1 and CDR2: SGHNT, YYREEE (reference sequence).

The chain recombines TRBV14 with TRBJ1-3; 8 bases match TRBD1. There are 19 residues in the CDR3. Looked up from germline, CDR1 is SGHDN and CDR2 is FVKESK. Losses at the gene ends were 4 bases for V and 1 base for J; bases not matched to a gene: 15. The CDR3 protein is CASSRVGQGAFLSGNTIYF. The CDR3 region has the DNA TGTGCCAGCAGCCGAGTGGGGCAGGGGGCTTTCTTGTCTGGAAACACCATATATTTT.

This clone appeared a few times. The chain combines TRBV9 with TRBJ2-1; the match to TRBD2 covers 14 bases. Per germline, CDR1 SGDLS and CDR2 YYNGEE. The CDR3 spans 17 residues. V lost 3 bases to trimming and J lost 5 bases; unmatched junction nucleotides: 7. CDR3 sequence (DNA): TGTGCCAGCAGCGCCCCCCCGGGACTAGCGGGGGACAATGAGCAGTTCTTC. Protein product: CASSAPPGLAGDNEQFF.

The genes are TRBV2 and TRBJ1-2; no clear D gene. Trimming stripped 3 bases from V and 4 bases from J, with 15 bases between. This CDR3 comprises 15 residues. Germline V gives CDR1 SNHLY, CDR2 FYNNEI. CDR3 amino acids: CASSDGLLKPYGYTF. Here the CDR3 DNA reads TGTGCCAGCAGTGATGGACTCCTTAAACCCTATGGCTACACCTTC.

V is TRBV19 and J is TRBJ1-5, with TRBD1 matching over 7 bases. In germline, CDR1 is LNHDA, CDR2 SQIVND (reference sequence). The CDR3 has 16 amino acids. V was clipped by 5 bases and J by 0 bases; unmatched bases: 7. DNA of the CDR3: TGTGCCAGTAGTGGCTATGGACAGGCTAGCAATCAGCCCCAGCATTTT. As protein: CASSGYGQASNQPQHF.

The chain recombines TRBV5-1 with TRBJ2-1; TRBD2 aligns across 13 bases. CDR3 size: 16 residues. Per germline, CDR1 SGHRS and CDR2 YFSETQ. V trimming: 3 bases; J trimming: 6 bases; junction bases outside the gene matches: 6. CDR3 sequence reads: CASSSLTSGRGNEQFF. CDR3 nucleotide sequence: TGCGCCAGCAGCTCGCTCACTAGCGGGAGGGGCAATGAGCAGTTCTTC.

The CDR3 DNA reads as TGTGCCAGCAGTACACCAATGGCTGGGAACACTGAAGCTTTCTTT. Residues: CASSTPMAGNTEAFF. The rearrangement joins TRBV6-6 to TRBJ1-1, with D unresolved. Germline-derived CDR1 and CDR2 are MNHNY and SVGAGI (reference sequence). Trimming removed 5 bases from V and 1 base from J, with 14 bases in between. This CDR3 has 15 residues.

The genes are TRBV27 and TRBJ2-1, with D tentatively TRBD2 (6 bases). This CDR3 region has 14 residues. Germline CDR1 reads MNHEY; CDR2 reads SMNVEV (reference sequence). V lost 4 bases to trimming and J lost 7 bases, with 14 bases between them. CDR3 protein: CASSSLSGRNEQFF. CDR3 DNA: TGTGCCAGCAGTTCTTTGTCAGGGAGGAATGAGCAGTTCTTC.

This clone was observed once. V and J are TRBV28 and TRBJ1-2, with a possible D match to TRBD1 (6 bases). Germline loops: CDR1 MDHEN, CDR2 SYDVKM. Between the trimmed V and J ends, which lost 5 bases and 2 bases, there was a span of 15 bases. The CDR3 covers 15 residues. The CDR3 DNA is TGTGCCAGCAGTATATACAGGGATGCAAACTATGGCTACACCTTC. This translates into CASSIYRDANYGYTF.

J is TRBJ2-3 and V is TRBV4-3, with 14 bases aligning to TRBD2. This CDR3 region has 15 residues. Trimming took 5 bases from V and 5 from J; bases not matched to a gene: 3. Germline loops: CDR1 LGHNA, CDR2 YSLEER. The CDR3 spells CASSSGLAGVDTQYF. The CDR3, as DNA: TGCGCCAGCAGCTCGGGACTAGCGGGAGTAGATACGCAGTATTTT.